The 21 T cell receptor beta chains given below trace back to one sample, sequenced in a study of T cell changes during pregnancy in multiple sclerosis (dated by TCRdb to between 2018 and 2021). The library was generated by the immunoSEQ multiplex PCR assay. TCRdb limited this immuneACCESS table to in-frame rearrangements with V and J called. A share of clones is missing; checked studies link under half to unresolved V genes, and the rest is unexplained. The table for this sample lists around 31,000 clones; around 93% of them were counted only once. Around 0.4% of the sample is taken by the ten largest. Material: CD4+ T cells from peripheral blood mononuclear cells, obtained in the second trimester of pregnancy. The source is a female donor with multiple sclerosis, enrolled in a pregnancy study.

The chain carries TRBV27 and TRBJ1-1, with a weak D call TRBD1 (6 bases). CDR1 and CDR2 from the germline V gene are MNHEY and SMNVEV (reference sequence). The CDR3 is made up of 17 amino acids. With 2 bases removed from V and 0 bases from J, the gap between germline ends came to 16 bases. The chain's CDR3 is CASSLIRVRDMNTEAFF. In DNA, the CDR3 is TGTGCCAGCAGTTTAATTCGCGTCAGGGACATGAACACTGAAGCTTTCTTT.

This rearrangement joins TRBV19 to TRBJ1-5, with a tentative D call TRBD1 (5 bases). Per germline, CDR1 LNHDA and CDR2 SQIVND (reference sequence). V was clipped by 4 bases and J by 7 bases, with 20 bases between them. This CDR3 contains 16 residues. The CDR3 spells CASSKLRGGVGQPQHF. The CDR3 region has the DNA TGTGCCAGTAGTAAACTAAGGGGCGGGGTTGGCCAGCCCCAGCATTTT. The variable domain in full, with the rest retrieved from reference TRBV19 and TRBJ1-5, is DGGITQSPKYLFRKEGQNVTLSCEQNLNHDAMYWYRQDPGQGLRLIYYSQIVNDFQKGDIAEGYSVSREKKESFPLTVTSAQKNPTAFYLCASSKLRGGVGQPQHFGDGTRLSIL.

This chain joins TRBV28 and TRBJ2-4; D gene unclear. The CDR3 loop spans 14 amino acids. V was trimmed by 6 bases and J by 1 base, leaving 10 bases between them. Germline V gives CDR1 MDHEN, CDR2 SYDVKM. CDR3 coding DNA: TGTGCCAGCAGCCTGCCCGGGGCCAAAAACATTCAGTACTTC. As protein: CASSLPGAKNIQYF.

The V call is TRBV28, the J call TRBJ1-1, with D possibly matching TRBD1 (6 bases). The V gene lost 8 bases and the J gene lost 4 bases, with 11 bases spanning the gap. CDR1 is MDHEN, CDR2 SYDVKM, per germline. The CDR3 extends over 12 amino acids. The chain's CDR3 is CASGTGLTEAFF. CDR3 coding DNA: TGTGCCAGCGGTACAGGGCTCACTGAAGCTTTCTTT.

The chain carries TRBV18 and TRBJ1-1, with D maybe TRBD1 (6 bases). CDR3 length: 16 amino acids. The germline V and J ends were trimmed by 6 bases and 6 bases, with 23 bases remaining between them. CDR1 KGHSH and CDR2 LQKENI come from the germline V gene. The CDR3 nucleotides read TGTGCCAGCTCGCAGTTCCAGGGGAGAAGATTCGCTGAAGCTTTCTTT. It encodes CASSQFQGRRFAEAFF. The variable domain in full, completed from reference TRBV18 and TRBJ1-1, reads NAGVMQNPRHLVRRRGQEARLRCSPMKGHSHVYWYRQLPEEGLKFMVYLQKENIIDESGMPKERFSAEFPKEGPSILRIQQVVRGDSAAYFCASSQFQGRRFAEAFFGQGTRLTVV.

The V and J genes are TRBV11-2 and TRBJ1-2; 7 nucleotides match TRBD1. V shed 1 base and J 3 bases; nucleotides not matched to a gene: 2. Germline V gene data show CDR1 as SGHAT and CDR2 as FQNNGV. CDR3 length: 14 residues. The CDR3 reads CASSLGQGHYGYTF. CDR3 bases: TGTGCCAGCAGCTTAGGACAGGGCCACTATGGCTACACCTTC.

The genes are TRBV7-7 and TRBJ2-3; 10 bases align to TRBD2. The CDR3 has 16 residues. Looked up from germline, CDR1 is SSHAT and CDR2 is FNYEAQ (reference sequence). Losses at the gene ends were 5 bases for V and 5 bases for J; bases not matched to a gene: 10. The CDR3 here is CASSPHSAGGVDTQYF. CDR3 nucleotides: TGTGCCAGCAGCCCTCACTCAGCGGGAGGGGTAGATACGCAGTATTTT.

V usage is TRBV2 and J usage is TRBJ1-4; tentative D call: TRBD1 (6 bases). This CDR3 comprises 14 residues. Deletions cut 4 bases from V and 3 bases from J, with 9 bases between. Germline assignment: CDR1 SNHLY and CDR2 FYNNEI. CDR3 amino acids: CASSGGRANEKLFF. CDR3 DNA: TGTGCCAGCAGTGGGGGGCGGGCTAATGAAAAACTGTTTTTT. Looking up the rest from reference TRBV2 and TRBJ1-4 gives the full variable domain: EPEVTQTPSHQVTQMGQEVILRCVPISNHLYFYWYRQILGQKVEFLVSFYNNEISEKSEIFDDQFSVERPDGSNFTLKIRSTKLEDSAMYFCASSGGRANEKLFFGSGTQLSVL.

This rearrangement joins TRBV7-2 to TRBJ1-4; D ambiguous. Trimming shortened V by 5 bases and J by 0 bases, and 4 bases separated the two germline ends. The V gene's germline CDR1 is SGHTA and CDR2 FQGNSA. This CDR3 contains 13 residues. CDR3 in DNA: TGTGCCAGCAGCCGTGCAACTAATGAAAAACTGTTTTTT. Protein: CASSRATNEKLFF.

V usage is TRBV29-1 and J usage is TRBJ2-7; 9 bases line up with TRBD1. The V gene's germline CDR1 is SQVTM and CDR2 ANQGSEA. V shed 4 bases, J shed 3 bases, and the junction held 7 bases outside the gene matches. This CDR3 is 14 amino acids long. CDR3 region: CSVGGPGQGYEQYF. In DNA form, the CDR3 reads TGCAGCGTTGGAGGTCCGGGACAGGGCTACGAGCAGTACTTC.

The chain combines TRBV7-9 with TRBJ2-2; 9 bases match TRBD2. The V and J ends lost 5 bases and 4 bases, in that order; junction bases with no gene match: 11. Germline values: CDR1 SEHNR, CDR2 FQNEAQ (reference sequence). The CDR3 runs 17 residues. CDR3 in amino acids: CASSTPHGGRATGELFF. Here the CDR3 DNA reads TGTGCCAGCAGCACACCCCATGGCGGGAGGGCCACCGGGGAGCTGTTTTTT.

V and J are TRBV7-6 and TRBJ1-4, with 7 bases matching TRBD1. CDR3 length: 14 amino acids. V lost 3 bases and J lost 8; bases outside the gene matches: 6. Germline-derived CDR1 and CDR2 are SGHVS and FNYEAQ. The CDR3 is CASSFTGAREKLFF. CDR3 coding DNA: TGTGCCAGCAGCTTCACAGGGGCGCGCGAAAAACTGTTTTTT. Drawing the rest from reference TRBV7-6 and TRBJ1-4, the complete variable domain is GAGVSQSPRYKVTKRGQDVALRCDPISGHVSLYWYRQALGQGPEFLTYFNYEAQQDKSGLPNDRFSAERPEGSISTLTIQRTEQRDSAMYRCASSFTGAREKLFFGSGTQLSVL.

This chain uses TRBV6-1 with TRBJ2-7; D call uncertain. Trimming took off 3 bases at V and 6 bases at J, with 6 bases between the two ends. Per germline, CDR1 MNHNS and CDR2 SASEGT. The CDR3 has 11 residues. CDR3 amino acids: CASSDPSEQYF. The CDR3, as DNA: TGTGCCAGCAGTGACCCCTCCGAGCAGTACTTC.

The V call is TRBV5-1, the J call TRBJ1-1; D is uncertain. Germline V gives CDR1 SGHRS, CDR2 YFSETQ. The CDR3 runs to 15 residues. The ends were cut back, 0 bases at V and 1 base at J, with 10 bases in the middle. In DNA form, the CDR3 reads TGCGCCAGCAGCTTGGACAGATTTGGGAACACTGAAGCTTTCTTT. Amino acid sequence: CASSLDRFGNTEAFF.

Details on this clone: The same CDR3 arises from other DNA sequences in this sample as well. Here the CDR3 DNA reads TGTGCCAGCAGCTTAACACCCCAAGAGACCCAGTACTTC. It yields the protein CASSLTPQETQYF. The chain employs TRBV7-2 and TRBJ2-5; D remains unclear. CDR1 SGHTA and CDR2 FQGNSA come from the germline V gene. The CDR3 sequence is 13 residues long. Trimming took off 2 bases at V and 1 base at J, with 5 bases between the two ends. The complete variable domain, with remaining parts taken from reference TRBV7-2 and TRBJ2-5, reads GAGVSQSPSNKVTEKGKDVELRCDPISGHTALYWYRQSLGQGLEFLIYFQGNSAPDKSGLPSDRFSAERTGGSVSTLTIQRTQQEDSAVYLCASSLTPQETQYFGPGTRLLVL.

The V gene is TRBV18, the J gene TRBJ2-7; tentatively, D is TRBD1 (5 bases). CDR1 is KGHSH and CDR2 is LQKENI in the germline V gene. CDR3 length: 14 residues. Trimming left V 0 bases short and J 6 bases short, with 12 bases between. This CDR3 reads CASSPPSGWSEQYF. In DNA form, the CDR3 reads TGTGCCAGCTCACCACCGTCAGGGTGGAGCGAGCAGTACTTC.

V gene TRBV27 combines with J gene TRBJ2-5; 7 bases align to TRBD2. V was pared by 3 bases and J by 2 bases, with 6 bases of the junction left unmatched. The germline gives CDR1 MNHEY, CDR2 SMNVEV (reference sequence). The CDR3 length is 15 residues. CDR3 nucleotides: TGTGCCAGCAGTTTCCAAGCGGGGATGCAAGAGACCCAGTACTTC. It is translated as CASSFQAGMQETQYF.

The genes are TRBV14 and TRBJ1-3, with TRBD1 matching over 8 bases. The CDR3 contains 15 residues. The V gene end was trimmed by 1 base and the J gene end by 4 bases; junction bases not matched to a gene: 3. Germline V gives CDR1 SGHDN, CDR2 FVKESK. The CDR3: CASSQGRGRGNTIYF. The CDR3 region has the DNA TGTGCCAGCAGCCAAGGCAGGGGGCGCGGAAACACCATATATTTT.

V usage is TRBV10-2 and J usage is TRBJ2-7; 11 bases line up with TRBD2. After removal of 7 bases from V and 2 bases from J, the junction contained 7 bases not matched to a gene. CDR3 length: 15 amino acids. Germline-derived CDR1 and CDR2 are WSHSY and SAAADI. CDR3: CASTLSSGGPYEQYF. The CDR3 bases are TGCGCCAGCACCCTATCTAGCGGGGGGCCCTACGAGCAGTACTTC.

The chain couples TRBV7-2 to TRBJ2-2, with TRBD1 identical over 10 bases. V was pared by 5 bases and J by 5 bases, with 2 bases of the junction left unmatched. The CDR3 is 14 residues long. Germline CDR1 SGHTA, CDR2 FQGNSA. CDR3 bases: TGTGCCAGCAGCACGGGACAGGGGACCGGGGAGCTGTTTTTT. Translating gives CASSTGQGTGELFF. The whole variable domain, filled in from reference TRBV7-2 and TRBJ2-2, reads GAGVSQSPSNKVTEKGKDVELRCDPISGHTALYWYRQSLGQGLEFLIYFQGNSAPDKSGLPSDRFSAERTGGSVSTLTIQRTQQEDSAVYLCASSTGQGTGELFFGEGSRLTVL.

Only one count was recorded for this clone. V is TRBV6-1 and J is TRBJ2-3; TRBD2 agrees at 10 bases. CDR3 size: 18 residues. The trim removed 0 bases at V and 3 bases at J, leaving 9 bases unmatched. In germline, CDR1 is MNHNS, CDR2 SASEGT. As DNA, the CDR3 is TGTGCCAGCAGTGAAGCGAGGCTAGCGGGAGTGGGTACAGATACGCAGTATTTT. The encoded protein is CASSEARLAGVGTDTQYF.